These 10 T cell receptor beta chains came from one sample sequenced in a study of beta chain features in type 1 diabetes. The study reverse transcribed the entire isolated RNA, so it sequenced expressed TCRB transcripts. The method was immunoSEQ multiplex PCR; TCRdb's version includes in-frame clones alone and lacks a portion of them. The data contain about 160,000 clones, about 9.3% of them seen just once; the ten biggest clones take up under 0.55%. Their cognate antigens are unknown. Study-wide findings and caveats: Shortening of TCRB CDR3s, moderate but significant, appeared in all four CD4+ subsets of Type 1 diabetes patients.

The sample consisted of central memory CD4+ T cells from blood. These receptors were obtained from a young man with type 1 diabetes.

The V gene is TRBV28, the J gene TRBJ2-3; D is uncertain. Germline lookup yields CDR1 MDHEN and CDR2 SYDVKM. The CDR3 is 14 residues long. Between the trimmed V and J ends, which lost 8 bases and 0 bases, there was a span of 12 bases. The CDR3 DNA follows: TGTGCCAGCTCGGTGGAGACTAGCACAGATACGCAGTATTTT. Protein sequence: CASSVETSTDTQYF.

In the case of this clone: One junction end does not reproduce the germline sequence, and a read error may be involved. The chain recombines TRBV28 with TRBJ2-7, with D possibly TRBD1 on 7 matching bases. The germline V gene encodes CDR1 MDHEN and CDR2 SYDVKM. CDR3 size: 17 residues. The CDR3 DNA is TGTGCCAGCAGTTTATGGGGGGGCCGGGACAGCTCCTACGGGCAGTACTTC. Translating gives CASSLWGGRDSSYGQYF. The full variable domain, in which reference TRBV28 and TRBJ2-7 provide the parts outside the CDR3, is DVKVTQSSRYLVKRTGEKVFLECVQDMDHENMFWYRQDPGLGLRLIYFSYDVKMKEKGDIPEGYSVSREKKERFSLILESASTNQTSMYLCASSLWGGRDSSYGQYFGPGTRLTVT.

The rearrangement uses TRBV25-1 and TRBJ1-2, with 7 bases aligning to TRBD1. Germline lookup yields CDR1 MGHDK and CDR2 SYGVNS. Trimming removed 6 bases from V and 5 bases from J; junction bases left unmatched: 3. The CDR3 is made up of 12 amino acids. The CDR3, as DNA: TGTGCCAGCAGCGCAGGGGGTTATGGCTACACCTTC. Its protein is CASSAGGYGYTF.

The chain couples TRBV6-6 to TRBJ2-6; TRBD1 is a possible D gene (5 bases). Germline-derived CDR1 and CDR2 are MNHNY and SVGAGI (reference sequence). Trimming stripped 0 bases from V and 13 bases from J, with 13 bases between. The length of the CDR3 is 14 residues. This CDR3 is CASSYSGVPGVLTF. CDR3 bases: TGTGCCAGCAGTTACTCAGGGGTGCCCGGGGTCCTGACTTTC.

This clone came up a few times. The rearrangement uses TRBV11-2 and TRBJ2-5; tentative D call: TRBD2 (5 bases). The V gene lost 5 bases and the J gene lost 2 bases, with 12 bases spanning the gap. The CDR3 covers 14 residues. The germline V gene encodes CDR1 SGHAT and CDR2 FQNNGV. The CDR3 DNA sequence: TGTGCCAGCAGCCCCCTCCGGGGACAAGAGACCCAGTACTTC. This gives the protein CASSPLRGQETQYF.

A few counts support this clone. CDR3 in DNA: TGCGCCAGCAGCTTGGTGGCAGGGGTTCCCTACGAGCAGTACTTC. This codes for CASSLVAGVPYEQYF. This chain links TRBV5-1 with TRBJ2-7, with TRBD1 as a possible D gene (6 bases). V lost 0 bases and J lost 2, with 12 bases in between. Germline CDR1 and CDR2: SGHRS and YFSETQ. This CDR3 spans 15 amino acids.

J is TRBJ2-7 and V is TRBV30, with TRBD2 matching 15 bases. The CDR3 is 15 amino acids. CDR1 and CDR2 from the germline V gene are GTSNPN and SVGIG (reference sequence). With 2 bases clipped from V and 4 bases from J, the junction kept 3 bases outside the gene matches. The CDR3 protein is CAWSRGLAGGYEQYF. DNA for the CDR3: TGTGCCTGGAGTAGGGGACTAGCGGGAGGTTACGAGCAGTACTTC.

This clone has a handful of counts. This chain joins TRBV27 and TRBJ1-5; D remains unclear. CDR1 MNHEY and CDR2 SMNVEV come from the germline V gene (reference sequence). This CDR3 has 16 amino acids. Trimming took 2 bases from V and 0 from J, leaving 11 bases between them. CDR3 coding DNA: TGTGCCAGCAGTTTAGAGGGCAGCAATAGCAATCAGCCCCAGCATTTT. Translation: CASSLEGSNSNQPQHF.

This chain joins TRBV28 and TRBJ1-1, with D perhaps TRBD1 (6 bases). The germline V and J ends were trimmed by 8 bases and 0 bases, with 16 bases remaining between them. Germline V gene data show CDR1 as MDHEN and CDR2 as SYDVKM. The CDR3 totals 15 residues. In DNA form, the CDR3 reads TGTGCCAGCGGGGGGGCCGGGACAATGAACACTGAAGCTTTCTTT. Amino acids: CASGGAGTMNTEAFF.

This chain links TRBV19 with TRBJ2-7, with 9 bases lining up with TRBD1. With V trimmed by 7 bases and J by 3 bases, 13 bases remained unmatched. The CDR3 is 16 amino acids. Germline CDR1 and CDR2: LNHDA and SQIVND (reference sequence). The CDR3 sequence: CASMRQTGTGNYEQYF. CDR3 in DNA: TGTGCCAGTATGAGGCAAACCGGGACAGGGAACTACGAGCAGTACTTC.